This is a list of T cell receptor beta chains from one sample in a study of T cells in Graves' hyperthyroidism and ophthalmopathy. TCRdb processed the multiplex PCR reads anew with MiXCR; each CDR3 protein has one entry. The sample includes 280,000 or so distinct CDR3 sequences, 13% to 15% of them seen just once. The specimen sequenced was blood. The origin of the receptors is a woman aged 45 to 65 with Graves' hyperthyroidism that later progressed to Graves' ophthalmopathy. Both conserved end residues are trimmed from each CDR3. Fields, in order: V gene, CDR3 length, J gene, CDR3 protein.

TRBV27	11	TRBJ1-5	ASSRQGNQPQH
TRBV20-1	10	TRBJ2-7	SARGTAREQY
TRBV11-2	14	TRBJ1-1	ASSSRTGPRIREAF
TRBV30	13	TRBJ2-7	AGGLRDRWYYEQY
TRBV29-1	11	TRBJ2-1	SGGTGRESWQF
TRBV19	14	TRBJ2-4	ASSFLFGTSGNIQY
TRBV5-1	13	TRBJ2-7	ASSLSTGKEYEQY
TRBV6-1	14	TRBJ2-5	ASSRSGTGLWETQY
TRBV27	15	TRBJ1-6	ASSQPTVGRGNSPLH
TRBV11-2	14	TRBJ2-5	ASSSGTGAPQETQY
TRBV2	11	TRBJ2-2	VSSGSLAGELF
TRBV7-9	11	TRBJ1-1	ASSRQVNTEAF
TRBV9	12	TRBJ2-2	ASSASGDTGELF
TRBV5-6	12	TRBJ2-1	ASSFAQGHNEQF
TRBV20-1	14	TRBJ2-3	SARVGGPRATDTQY
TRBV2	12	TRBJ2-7	ASRGRAGSYEQY
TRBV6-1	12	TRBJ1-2	ASSKGQGSYGYT
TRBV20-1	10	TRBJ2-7	SATRDSYEQY
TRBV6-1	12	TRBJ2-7	ASCVGGRASEQY
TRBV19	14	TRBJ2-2	ASSIRAAPNTGELF
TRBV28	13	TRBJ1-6	ASSLSGWENSPLH
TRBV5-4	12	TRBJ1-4	ASSFGYPNEKLF
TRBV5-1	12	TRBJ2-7	ASSLITGLDEQY
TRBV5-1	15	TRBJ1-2	ASRLASGANPVYGYT
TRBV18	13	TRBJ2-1	ASSQGQGARNEQF
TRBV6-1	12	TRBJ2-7	ASSEAQVAHEQY
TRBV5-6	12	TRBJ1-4	ASSRDLSSGKLF
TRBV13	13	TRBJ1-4	ASSSSSQGGEKLF
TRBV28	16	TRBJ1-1	ASSRQGANTNLNTEAF
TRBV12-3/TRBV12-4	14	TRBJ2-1	ASSSQTSGHYNEQF
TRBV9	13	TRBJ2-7	ASSPQAGPYYEQY
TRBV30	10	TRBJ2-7	AWSVLGIEQY
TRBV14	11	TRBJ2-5	ASSQAGAETQY
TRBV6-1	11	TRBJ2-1	ASSNEPDNEQF
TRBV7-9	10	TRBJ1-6	ASSQDNSPLH
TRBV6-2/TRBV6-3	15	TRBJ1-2	ASSYPLGHSAFLGYT
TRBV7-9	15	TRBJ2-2	ASEVGVGGANTGELF
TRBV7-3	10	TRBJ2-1	ASSSLDQEQF
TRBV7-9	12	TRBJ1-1	ASSPRAMNTEAF
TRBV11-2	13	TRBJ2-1	ASSARPGSDNEQF
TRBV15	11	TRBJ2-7	ATSREVGYEQY
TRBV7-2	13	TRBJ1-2	ASSPDFRTNYGYT
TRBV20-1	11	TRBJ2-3	SATRDSTDTQY
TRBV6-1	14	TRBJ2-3	TSSPSGRASTDTQY
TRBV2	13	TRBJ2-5	ASTVNPFRAETQC
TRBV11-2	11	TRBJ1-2	ASSLTQGDLHT